This T cell receptor beta chain stems from a study of cytomegalovirus exposure and HLA in healthy donors. Looking at the study overall: Caucasian-associated ancestry cluster membership applied to approximately 81% of around 400 genotyped donors.

General study findings and limits: Previous analysis showed most TCR beta V segments were productive about 87% or about 30% of the time. Accurate predictions that matched the HLA-A and HLA-B alleles of most subjects were reportedly made from TCR beta sequences. Presence/absence analyses assumed roughly uniform sequencing depth across donors, which may not hold.

The CDR3 consists of 13 residues. Trimming cost V 4 bases and J 7 bases; bases outside gene matches: 3. Germline V gives CDR1 MGHDK, CDR2 SYGVNS. This clone was seen only a few times. Its antigen is still unknown. The PCR contained 60 Vbeta and 13 Jbeta primers. Profiling relied on immunoSEQ multiplex PCR, and the TCRdb table lists in-frame clones only, not all of them. The sample has approximately 180,000 clones, 77% seen once. The gene calls are TRBV25-1 and TRBJ1-2; 10 bases match TRBD1. This receptor was identified in a woman aged 60-70 years in good health and CMV-seropositive. Specimen: PBMCs. In nucleotides, the CDR3 is TGTGCCAGCAGTGGGGGACAGGGGTTTGGCTACACCTTC. This codes for CASSGGQGFGYTF.